Following are 14 T cell receptor beta chains from one sample sequenced in a study of human T cells and chemical hapten exposure. TCRdb reanalysed the RACE reads using MiXCR and keeps one entry per CDR3 protein. Of about 400,000 distinct CDR3 sequences in the sample, roughly 6% were seen once. Time point defined: patch test 2, 6 weeks after DPC sensitization. This sample's treatment: therapeutic diphenylcyclopropenone sensitization with weekly scalp DPC. Sequences were derived from whole blood, sampled in connection with sensitization to the hapten diphenylcyclopropenone (DPC). The receptors come from a woman under 30 with alopecia areata. Some clones in this sample may be carry-over from other donors' samples.

In its sample, this clonotype was seen many times. This chain connects TRBV29-1 to TRBJ1-1; unclear D gene. Germline loops: CDR1 SQVTM, CDR2 ANQGSEA. The length of the CDR3 is 11 residues. V shed 8 bases and J shed 0 bases, with 7 bases lying between them. CDR3 DNA sequence: TGCAGCTCTACATTGAACACTGAAGCTTTCTTT. It specifies CSSTLNTEAFF.

This clonotype was seen a few times. The V and J genes are TRBV5-4 and TRBJ2-4; no clear D gene. Germline values: CDR1 SGHNT, CDR2 YYREEE (reference sequence). V was pared by 0 bases and J by 8 bases, with 12 bases between. The CDR3 spans 14 residues. The DNA for the CDR3 is TGTGCCAGCAGCTTGGGGGTAGCCATGGACATTCAGTACTTC. Protein product: CASSLGVAMDIQYF.

This clonotype was observed at least ten times. The rearrangement links TRBV7-8 to TRBJ1-4; D possibly corresponds to TRBD1 (5 bases). The CDR3 has 14 amino acids. Germline CDR1 reads SGHVS; CDR2 reads FQNEAQ. Trimming left V 5 bases short and J 4 bases short, with 11 bases between. The CDR3 coding sequence is TGTGCCAGCAGCAGACGGGACCATAATGAAAAACTGTTTTTT. It yields the protein CASSRRDHNEKLFF.

This clonotype has just a few counts. V and J are TRBV7-2 and TRBJ1-1; TRBD1 matches 7 bases. The CDR3 is made up of 12 amino acids. Germline V lookup: CDR1 SGHTA, CDR2 FQGNSA. Trimming removed 4 bases from V and 11 bases from J; junction bases left unmatched: 7. In DNA, the CDR3 is TGTGCCAGCAGCTCAGGGGGGGAGTCGGCTTTCTTT. Protein product: CASSSGGESAFF.

This clonotype was seen a handful of times. V usage is TRBV2 and J usage is TRBJ2-5; 7 bases align to TRBD1. With 4 bases clipped from V and 2 bases from J, the junction kept 7 bases outside the gene matches. This CDR3 comprises 15 residues. Germline CDR1 is SNHLY and CDR2 is FYNNEI. The CDR3 DNA follows: TGTGCCAGCAGTGCCGGAAGGGGGCTACAAGAGACCCAGTACTTC. Translating it yields CASSAGRGLQETQYF.

The chain links TRBV7-2 to TRBJ2-7; the D gene is possibly TRBD2 (6 bases). Per germline, CDR1 SGHTA and CDR2 FQGNSA. The germline V and J ends were trimmed by 3 bases and 5 bases, with 14 bases remaining between them. This CDR3 is 14 amino acids long. CDR3 DNA: TGTGCCAGCAGCTTGCCGGGAGCTAGGAACGAGCAGTACTTC. Translated, it gives CASSLPGARNEQYF.

The sample holds many counts of this clonotype. In nucleotides, the CDR3 is TGTGCCAGCAGTTTGAGGGACGGTGGAACTGAAGCTTTCTTT. It is translated as CASSLRDGGTEAFF. The chain employs TRBV12-3 or TRBV12-4 and TRBJ1-1, with D perhaps TRBD1 (5 bases). There are 14 residues in the CDR3. V shed 3 bases and J shed 5 bases, with 13 bases lying between them.

This clonotype was counted at least ten times. J is TRBJ1-1 and V is TRBV7-2, with unresolved D. V was shortened by 2 bases and J by 0 bases, with 10 bases between the two germline ends. Per the germline V gene, CDR1 is SGHTA and CDR2 is FQGNSA. This CDR3 region has 15 residues. This CDR3 reads CASSLFGSMNTEAFF. The CDR3 bases are TGTGCCAGCAGCTTATTTGGCAGTATGAACACTGAAGCTTTCTTT. Supplemented by reference TRBV7-2 and TRBJ1-1, the full variable domain reads GAGVSQSPSNKVTEKGKDVELRCDPISGHTALYWYRQSLGQGLEFLIYFQGNSAPDKSGLPSDRFSAERTGGSVSTLTIQRTQQEDSAVYLCASSLFGSMNTEAFFGQGTRLTVV.

This clonotype occurred a few times. This rearrangement joins TRBV6-2 or TRBV6-3 to TRBJ1-1, with a tentative D call TRBD1 (5 bases). The V end lost 6 bases, the J end lost 8 bases, and 10 bases lay between the germline ends. The CDR3 spans 11 residues. CDR1 and CDR2 from the germline V gene are MNHEY and SVGEGT. CDR3 protein: CASSDDREAFF. The CDR3 DNA sequence: TGTGCCAGCAGCGACGACAGAGAAGCTTTCTTT.

In its sample, this clonotype was seen many times. The V gene is TRBV6-2 or TRBV6-3, the J gene TRBJ2-7, with D perhaps TRBD2 (5 bases). CDR1 and CDR2 (germline): MNHEY, SVGEGT. Trimming removed 0 bases at V and 1 base at J, with 13 bases between. The CDR3 has 16 amino acids. Here the CDR3 DNA reads TGTGCCAGCAGTTACTCGTCCGGGGATCTGTCCTACGAGCAGTACTTC. Translation gives CASSYSSGDLSYEQYF.

V and J are TRBV2 and TRBJ1-1; D uncertain. The ends were cut back, 6 bases at V and 0 bases at J, with 5 bases in the middle. The CDR3 spans 12 residues. CDR1 SNHLY and CDR2 FYNNEI come from the germline V gene. CDR3 nucleotide sequence: TGTGCCAGCAGGAGCATGAACACTGAAGCTTTCTTT. This gives the protein CASRSMNTEAFF.

The sample holds a few counts of this clonotype. The chain recombines TRBV4-1 with TRBJ2-3, with 8 bases aligning to TRBD2. V was clipped by 3 bases and J by 5 bases; unmatched bases: 13. The germline V gene encodes CDR1 MGHRA and CDR2 YSYEKL. The CDR3 loop spans 17 amino acids. The CDR3 nucleotides read TGCGCCAGCAGCCACCCCGTGCGCGGGGGGTTAGGAGATACGCAGTATTTT. Translating it yields CASSHPVRGGLGDTQYF.

There are many counts of this clonotype. V and J are TRBV6-2 or TRBV6-3 and TRBJ1-1; no clear D. The V and J ends lost 7 bases and 3 bases respectively, with 15 bases between them. The CDR3 has 14 amino acids. The germline V gene has CDR1 MNHEY and CDR2 SVGEGT. In nucleotides, the CDR3 is TGTGCCAGCACCTCAACCGGGCAGTACACTGAAGCTTTCTTT. Translated, it gives CASTSTGQYTEAFF.

The gene calls are TRBV6-5 and TRBJ2-3, with a possible D match to TRBD2 (5 bases). The V end lost 5 bases, the J end lost 2 bases, and 14 bases lay between the germline ends. Germline assignment: CDR1 MNHEY and CDR2 SVGAGI. The CDR3 sequence is 15 residues long. CDR3 DNA sequence: TGTGCCAGCAGTCGACTGGACGGGAACACAGATACGCAGTATTTT. This sequence encodes CASSRLDGNTDTQYF.